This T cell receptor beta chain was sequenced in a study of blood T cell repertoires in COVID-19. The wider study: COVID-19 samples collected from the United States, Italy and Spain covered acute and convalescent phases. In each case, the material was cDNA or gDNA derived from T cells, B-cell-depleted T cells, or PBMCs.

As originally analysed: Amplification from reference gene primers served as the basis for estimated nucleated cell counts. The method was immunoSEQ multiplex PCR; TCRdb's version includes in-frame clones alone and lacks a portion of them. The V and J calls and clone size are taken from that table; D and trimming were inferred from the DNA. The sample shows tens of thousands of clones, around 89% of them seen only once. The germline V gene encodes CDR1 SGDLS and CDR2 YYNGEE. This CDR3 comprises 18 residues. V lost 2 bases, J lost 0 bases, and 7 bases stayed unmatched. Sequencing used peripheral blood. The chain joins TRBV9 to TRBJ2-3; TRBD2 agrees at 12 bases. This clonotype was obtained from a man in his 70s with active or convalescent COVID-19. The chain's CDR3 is CASSVPTSGSRSTDTQYF. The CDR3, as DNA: TGTGCCAGCAGCGTTCCGACTAGCGGGAGCCGTAGCACAGATACGCAGTATTTT. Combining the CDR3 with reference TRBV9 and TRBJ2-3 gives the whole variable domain DSGVTQTPKHLITATGQRVTLRCSPRSGDLSVYWYQQSLDQGLQFLIQYYNGEERAKGNILERFSAQQFPDLHSELNLSSLELGDSALYFCASSVPTSGSRSTDTQYFGPGTRLTVL.